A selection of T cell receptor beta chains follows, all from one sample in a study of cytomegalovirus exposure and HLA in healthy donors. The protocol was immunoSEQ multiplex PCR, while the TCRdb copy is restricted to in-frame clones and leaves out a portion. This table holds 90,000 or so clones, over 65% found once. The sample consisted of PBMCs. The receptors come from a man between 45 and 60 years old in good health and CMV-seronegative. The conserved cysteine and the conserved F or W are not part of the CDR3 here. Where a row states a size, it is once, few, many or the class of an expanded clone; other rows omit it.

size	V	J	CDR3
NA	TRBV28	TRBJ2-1	ASNRFASYNEQF
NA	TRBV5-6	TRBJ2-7	ASSLEGGRIYEQY
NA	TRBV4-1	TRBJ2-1	ASSQELAGAYNEQF
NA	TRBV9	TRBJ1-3	ASSVGDRVGNTIY
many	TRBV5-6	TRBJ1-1	ASSRGTEAF
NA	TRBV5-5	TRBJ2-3	ASSTQGDSSTDTQY
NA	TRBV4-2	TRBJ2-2	ASSQDSGSTGELF
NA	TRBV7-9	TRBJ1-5	ASSSDRAGINQPQH
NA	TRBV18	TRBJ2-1	ASSPGQDNEQF
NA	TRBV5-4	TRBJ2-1	ASSATGQGLYNEQF
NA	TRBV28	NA	AILGQASYEQY
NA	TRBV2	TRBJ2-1	ASGHNEQF
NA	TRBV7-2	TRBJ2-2	ASSGTRGSAGELF
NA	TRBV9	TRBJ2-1	ASSAGDSSRNEQF
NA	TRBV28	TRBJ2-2	AIPGQGNTGELF
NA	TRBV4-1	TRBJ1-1	ASSQHRGQNTEAF
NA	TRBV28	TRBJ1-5	ASSYGTGGTQH
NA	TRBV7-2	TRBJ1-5	ASSLQGQGADQPQH
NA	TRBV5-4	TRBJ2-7	ASSSGQPSYEQY
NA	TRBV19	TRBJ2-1	ASSILGSEQF
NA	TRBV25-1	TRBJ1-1	ASSEETVTEAF
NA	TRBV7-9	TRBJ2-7	SSSSAGGFYEQY
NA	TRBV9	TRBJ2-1	ASTSGLARIGPEQF
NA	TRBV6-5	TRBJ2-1	ASSRTNRVDNEQF
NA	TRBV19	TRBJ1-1	ASTHSRGRTEAF
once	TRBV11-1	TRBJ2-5	ASSPRGETQY
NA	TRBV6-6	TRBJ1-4	ASRRQGRGNEKLF
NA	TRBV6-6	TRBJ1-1	ASSGLEAF
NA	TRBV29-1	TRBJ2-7	SGRGPSYEQY
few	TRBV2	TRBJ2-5	ANLYPTGGLGLAGFHAETQY
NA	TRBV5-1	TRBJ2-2	ASSLNALQATGELF
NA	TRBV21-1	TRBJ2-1	ASSKVRGGTDYNEQF
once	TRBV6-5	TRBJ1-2	ASSSERNYGYT
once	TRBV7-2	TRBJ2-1	ASSSDNEQF
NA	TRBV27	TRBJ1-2	ASSLGTVGYGYT
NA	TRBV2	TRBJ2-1	ASTPVSAGVGEQF
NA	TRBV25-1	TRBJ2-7	ASTDRVYEQY
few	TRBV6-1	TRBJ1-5	ASLRERQSNQPQH
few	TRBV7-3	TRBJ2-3	ASSQHQADTQY
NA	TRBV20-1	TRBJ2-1	SAKEREGQF
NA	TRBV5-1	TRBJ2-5	ASSLGLAGTQETQY
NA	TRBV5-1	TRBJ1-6	ASSWTGDLSGSPLH
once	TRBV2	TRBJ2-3	ASSNRDRGNTDTQY
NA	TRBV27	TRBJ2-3	ASSFGNTDTQY
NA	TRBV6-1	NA	ASSERGTGPYEQY
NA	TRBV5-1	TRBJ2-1	ASSSGGTSGYNEQF
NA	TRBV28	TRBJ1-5	ASRTGTGGSNQPQH
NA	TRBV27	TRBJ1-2	ASSLSIAGTSYGYT